These 25 T cell receptor beta chains were all obtained from the same sample, sequenced in a study of T-cell reconstitution after alpha-beta-depleted transplantation in children. As it was prepared, the TCRbeta library received unique molecular identifiers. TCRdb reprocessed the PCR reads via MiXCR and lists one record per CDR3 protein. The data hold 75,000 to 80,000 distinct CDR3 sequences, with 15% to 20% observed a single time. Sequenced here: PBMCs, mostly from graft donor cells, sampled 360 days after TCRalphabeta/CD19-depleted stem cell transplant. The receptors shown here come from a male patient aged 2-15 years who had a stem cell transplant for acute lymphoblastic leukemia, so the T cells may come from the graft donor.

Only a few counts were recorded for this clonotype. The V gene is TRBV6-5, the J gene TRBJ1-4; D is unresolved. This CDR3 spans 15 amino acids. Trimming shortened V by 2 bases and J by 8 bases, and 15 bases separated the two germline ends. The germline V gene has CDR1 MNHEY and CDR2 SVGAGI. The CDR3 nucleotides are TGTGCCAGCAGTTACCCGAAGGGCTTCGAGGAAAAACTGTTTTTT. Translated: CASSYPKGFEEKLFF.

The chain is built from TRBV7-2 and TRBJ2-2; 8 bases agree with TRBD1. Germline CDR1 and CDR2: SGHTA and FQGNSA. V dropped 3 bases and J dropped 5; count of bases not matched to a gene: 2. This CDR3 spans 14 amino acids. The CDR3 DNA sequence: TGTGCCAGCAGCTTCAGGACAGGGACCGGGGAGCTGTTTTTT. This sequence encodes CASSFRTGTGELFF.

This clonotype was detected only a few times. J is TRBJ2-1 and V is TRBV5-1, with TRBD2 identical over 7 bases. There are 15 residues in the CDR3. CDR1 is SGHRS and CDR2 is YFSETQ in the germline V gene. J gave up 4 bases and V 0 bases, and 4 bases lay outside the gene matches. CDR3 nucleotide sequence: TGCGCCAGCAGCTTGGGCTGGACTAGTTACAATGAGCAGTTCTTC. Its protein product is CASSLGWTSYNEQFF.

With respect to this clonotype: An end of the junction does not agree with germline; a read error may underlie this. V and J are TRBV27 and TRBJ2-2; no firm D call. This CDR3 has 15 amino acids. Germline V gene lookup returns CDR1 MNHEY and CDR2 SMNVEV (reference sequence). CDR3 DNA sequence: TGTGCCAGCAGGTTATACTCGTTGGGGACCGGGGAGCTGTTTTTT. Protein sequence: CASRLYSLGTGELFF.

Only a few counts were recorded for this clonotype. This chain joins TRBV12-3 or TRBV12-4 and TRBJ2-1; 8 bases agree with TRBD1. The CDR3 has 15 residues. V lost 4 bases to trimming and J lost 4 bases; unmatched junction nucleotides: 6. The CDR3 protein is CASSSAGTGYNEQFF. The CDR3 DNA reads TGTGCCAGCAGTTCCGCCGGGACAGGATACAATGAGCAGTTCTTC.

The chain joins TRBV20-1 to TRBJ2-1; 7 bases are a match to TRBD2. V lost 6 bases, J lost 0 bases, and 23 bases stayed unmatched. This CDR3 has 20 amino acids. Per germline, CDR1 DFQATT and CDR2 SNEGSKA (reference sequence). This CDR3 is CSALGLVHGRVGHSYNEQFF. The CDR3 coding sequence is TGCAGTGCCTTAGGACTAGTTCACGGTCGTGTAGGGCACTCCTACAATGAGCAGTTCTTC.

This clonotype was seen only a few times. This chain joins TRBV7-6 and TRBJ2-7; no clear D gene. V lost 1 base, J lost 2 bases, and 9 bases lay in between. Germline lookup yields CDR1 SGHVS and CDR2 FNYEAQ. The CDR3 has 14 residues. CDR3 amino acids: CASSLGLGAYEQYF. The CDR3 nucleotides read TGTGCCAGCAGCTTAGGACTTGGGGCCTACGAGCAGTACTTC.

This clonotype was picked up many times. J is TRBJ2-1 and V is TRBV11-2, with 10 bases lining up with TRBD2. V trimming: 2 bases; J trimming: 5 bases; junction bases outside the gene matches: 9. Germline V gene lookup returns CDR1 SGHAT and CDR2 FQNNGV. This CDR3 spans 17 amino acids. The CDR3: CASSLHYWTSGDNEQFF. Here the CDR3 DNA reads TGTGCCAGCAGCTTACACTATTGGACTAGCGGAGACAATGAGCAGTTCTTC.

This clonotype has only a few counts. The gene calls are TRBV21-1 and TRBJ2-1; the table gives TRBD1 as D, unverified against the DNA. TRBV21-1 is recorded as a pseudogene. This CDR3 comprises 15 residues. This chain's CDR3 is CASTARTDSYNEQFF. CDR3 DNA: TGTGCCAGCACGGCAAGGACAGACTCCTACAATGAGCAGTTCTTC.

V gene TRBV10-3 combines with J gene TRBJ2-7, with D tentatively TRBD1 (6 bases). The CDR3 runs to 11 residues. V was clipped by 7 bases and J by 5 bases, with 9 bases between them. Germline lookup yields CDR1 ENHRY and CDR2 SYGVKD. This CDR3 is CAITDRNEQYF. In DNA form, the CDR3 reads TGTGCCATCACCGACAGGAACGAGCAGTACTTC.

This clonotype was observed at least ten times. The chain combines TRBV5-1 with TRBJ1-2, with no clear D. Germline V gene sequence: CDR1 SGHRS, CDR2 YFSETQ. Trimming took 0 bases from V and 9 from J, leaving 18 bases between them. The CDR3 covers 15 residues. In nucleotides, the CDR3 is TGCGCCAGCAGCTTGGTACCAACCGCGCGGCCAAGCTACACCTTC. It translates to CASSLVPTARPSYTF.

The chain is built from TRBV12-3 or TRBV12-4 and TRBJ2-3; 9 positions agree with TRBD2. V shed 3 bases, J shed 2 bases, and the junction held 12 bases outside the gene matches. This CDR3 has 18 amino acids. The CDR3 region has the DNA TGTGCCAGCAGTTTGTGGGGAGCGGGGGGCGTAACCACAGATACGCAGTATTTT. It translates to CASSLWGAGGVTTDTQYF.

This chain uses TRBV5-1 with TRBJ2-6; 10 bases fit TRBD1. V lost 8 bases to trimming and J lost 2 bases; unmatched junction nucleotides: 7. The germline V gene has CDR1 SGHRS and CDR2 YFSETQ. The CDR3 is 16 amino acids. The CDR3 spells CASAVGTGAGANVLTF. DNA for the CDR3: TGCGCCAGTGCTGTGGGGACAGGGGCTGGGGCCAACGTCCTGACTTTC.

The chain carries TRBV5-1 and TRBJ2-7; 9 nucleotides match TRBD2. Unmatched junction bases numbered 3, after V lost 3 bases and J lost 2 bases. CDR1 is SGHRS, CDR2 YFSETQ, per germline. The CDR3 sequence is 14 residues long. The CDR3 bases are TGCGCCAGCAGCTCGACTAGCGGTACCTACGAGCAGTACTTC. Encoded protein: CASSSTSGTYEQYF.

This clonotype was counted only a few times. V and J are TRBV6-5 and TRBJ1-2; D possibly corresponds to TRBD1 (6 bases). The germline CDR1 and CDR2 sequences are MNHEY and SVGAGI. The CDR3 extends over 15 amino acids. Trimming took 0 bases from V and 3 from J, leaving 11 bases between them. This CDR3 reads CASSYSYQGHYGYTF. CDR3 nucleotide sequence: TGTGCCAGCAGTTACTCGTACCAGGGGCACTATGGCTACACCTTC.

The chain combines TRBV2 with TRBJ2-2, with TRBD1 matching 7 bases. CDR1 and CDR2 from the germline V gene are SNHLY and FYNNEI. The V and J ends lost 4 bases and 1 base, in that order; junction bases with no gene match: 3. The CDR3 covers 15 residues. The CDR3 reads CASSGTGKNTGELFF. The CDR3 DNA is TGTGCCAGCAGTGGGACAGGCAAGAACACCGGGGAGCTGTTTTTT.

In its sample, this clonotype was seen many times. V usage is TRBV3-1 and J usage is TRBJ2-1; D not certain. The V gene lost 1 base and the J gene lost 9 bases, with 4 bases spanning the gap. In germline, CDR1 is LGHDT, CDR2 YNNKEL (reference sequence). The CDR3 runs 11 residues. CDR3 bases: TGTGCCAGCAGCCAAGCGGCTGAGCAGTTCTTC. This translates into CASSQAAEQFF.

This chain joins TRBV19 and TRBJ1-1; possibly TRBD1 for D (5 bases). Germline V lookup: CDR1 LNHDA, CDR2 SQIVND (reference sequence). Deletions cut 4 bases from V and 4 bases from J, with 10 bases between. This CDR3 is 13 amino acids long. The CDR3 DNA reads as TGTGCCAGTAGTACCGGGGCGCGCACTGAAGCTTTCTTT. Residues: CASSTGARTEAFF.

This chain uses TRBV29-1 with TRBJ2-7; maybe TRBD2 (7 bases). V lost 7 bases, J lost 0 bases, and 13 bases lay in between. The CDR3 is 13 residues long. The germline gives CDR1 SQVTM, CDR2 ANQGSEA. In DNA, the CDR3 is TGCAGCGCGACGGGGGGACACTCCTACGAGCAGTACTTC. It yields the protein CSATGGHSYEQYF.

This clonotype has a count of ten or more. The gene calls are TRBV7-2 and TRBJ2-7, with a weak D call TRBD2 (6 bases). Trimming pared 5 bases from V and 7 bases from J, leaving 18 bases between. Germline V gene lookup returns CDR1 SGHTA and CDR2 FQGNSA. CDR3 length: 14 residues. CDR3 sequence: CASSKRLARWEQYF. CDR3 nucleotide sequence: TGTGCCAGCAGCAAACGCCTAGCGAGGTGGGAGCAGTACTTC. Full variable domain (rest looked up from reference TRBV7-2 and TRBJ2-7): GAGVSQSPSNKVTEKGKDVELRCDPISGHTALYWYRQSLGQGLEFLIYFQGNSAPDKSGLPSDRFSAERTGGSVSTLTIQRTQQEDSAVYLCASSKRLARWEQYFGPGTRLTVT.

The rearrangement joins TRBV12-3 or TRBV12-4 to TRBJ2-1; 10 nucleotides agree with TRBD2. The CDR3 totals 15 residues. Trimming took 0 bases from V and 4 from J; bases not matched to a gene: 0. The CDR3, as DNA: TGTGCCAGCAGTTTAGCTAGCGGGAGGTACAATGAGCAGTTCTTC. This sequence encodes CASSLASGRYNEQFF.

The chain combines TRBV20-1 with TRBJ2-1; D uncertain. The length of the CDR3 is 17 residues. V was shortened by 0 bases and J by 2 bases, with 17 bases between the two germline ends. The germline V gene encodes CDR1 DFQATT and CDR2 SNEGSKA (reference sequence). The CDR3: CSAREISVPETYNEQFF. As DNA, the CDR3 is TGCAGTGCTAGAGAAATATCAGTGCCCGAAACCTACAATGAGCAGTTCTTC.

The chain recombines TRBV6-5 with TRBJ2-6; D unclear. The CDR3 totals 16 residues. The germline V gene encodes CDR1 MNHEY and CDR2 SVGAGI. V was shortened by 1 base and J by 3 bases, with 10 bases between the two germline ends. CDR3 DNA sequence: TGTGCCAGCAGTTACTGGGTAGGGCTTGGGGCCAACGTCCTGACTTTC. Amino acid sequence: CASSYWVGLGANVLTF.

In this sample, this clonotype turned up a few times. The rearrangement uses TRBV19 and TRBJ2-3, with D tentatively TRBD1 (6 bases). The CDR3 covers 14 residues. V lost 6 bases, J lost 3 bases, and 13 bases lay in between. In germline, CDR1 is LNHDA, CDR2 SQIVND (reference sequence). CDR3 region: CASRNRVWTDTQYF. Written as DNA, the CDR3 is TGTGCCAGTAGAAACAGGGTCTGGACAGATACGCAGTATTTT. The full variable domain, in which reference TRBV19 and TRBJ2-3 provide the parts outside the CDR3, is DGGITQSPKYLFRKEGQNVTLSCEQNLNHDAMYWYRQDPGQGLRLIYYSQIVNDFQKGDIAEGYSVSREKKESFPLTVTSAQKNPTAFYLCASRNRVWTDTQYFGPGTRLTVL.

V is TRBV7-9 and J is TRBJ2-1; no reliable D call. The CDR3 contains 15 residues. CDR1 and CDR2 (germline): SEHNR, FQNEAQ (reference sequence). Trimming shortened V by 2 bases and J by 2 bases, and 10 bases separated the two germline ends. CDR3 sequence (DNA): TGTGCCAGCAGCTTATGGCTTGGAGCCTACAATGAGCAGTTCTTC. This translates into CASSLWLGAYNEQFF. Variable domain in full (rest from reference TRBV7-9 and TRBJ2-1): DTGVSQNPRHKITKRGQNVTFRCDPISEHNRLYWYRQTLGQGPEFLTYFQNEAQLEKSRLLSDRFSAERPKGSFSTLEIQRTEQGDSAMYLCASSLWLGAYNEQFFGPGTRLTVL.